This is a list of T cell receptor beta chains from one sample in a study of OX40 agonist ivuxolimab in advanced cancers. Profiling relied on immunoSEQ multiplex PCR, and the TCRdb table lists in-frame clones only, not all of them. This table holds 84,000 or so clones, 70% to 90% found once. This material consisted of CD4+ or CD8+ T cells sorted from blood, taken in a trial of the OX40 agonist ivuxolimab. The origin of the receptors is an adult with an advanced solid tumor such as melanoma, head and neck, liver or kidney cancer. CDR3s include the opening cysteine and the closing phenylalanine or tryptophan. A D gene is named only where the DNA matches it firmly. Clone size appears in some rows only: once, few, many, or a class for an expanded clone.

V gene	clone size	J gene	D gene	CDR3 protein	CDR3 DNA
TRBV5-1	once	TRBJ2-7	TRBD2	CASSREAVGSEQYF	TGCGCCAGCAGCCGGGAGGCAGTGGGAAGCGAGCAGTACTTC
TRBV5-1	-	TRBJ1-6	TRBD1	CASSYDGQGRGSPLHF	TGCGCCAGCAGTTATGACGGACAGGGGCGGGGATCACCCCTCCACTTT
TRBV5-5	-	TRBJ1-4	TRBD1	CASSLKTGAGEKLFF	TGTGCCAGCAGCTTAAAGACAGGGGCAGGTGAAAAACTGTTTTTT
TRBV18	-	TRBJ2-2	-	CASSPQGGELFF	TGTGCCAGCTCACCGCAGGGCGGGGAGCTGTTTTTT
TRBV5-6	once	TRBJ2-6	TRBD1	CASSYVRQGWSSGANVLTF	TGTGCCAGCAGCTACGTGCGACAGGGTTGGAGCTCTGGGGCCAACGTCCTGACTTTC
TRBV7-8	once	TRBJ1-1	-	CASSITPRDTEAFF	TGTGCCAGCAGTATTACACCGAGGGACACTGAAGCTTTCTTT
TRBV5-6	-	TRBJ2-7	TRBD2	CASSLGRAGTSDEQYF	TGTGCCAGCAGCTTGGGGAGGGCGGGGACTAGCGACGAGCAGTACTTC
TRBV7-8	-	TRBJ2-7	-	CASSAMLGYEQYF	TGTGCCAGCAGCGCAATGCTGGGATACGAGCAGTACTTC
TRBV10-3	-	TRBJ2-5	TRBD1	CASRQGAGETQYF	TGTGCCTCAAGACAGGGGGCCGGCGAGACCCAGTACTTC
TRBV11-2	once	TRBJ2-1	TRBD2	CASSLDTGLAGLGQFF	TGTGCCAGCAGCTTAGATACGGGACTAGCGGGTCTTGGGCAGTTCTTC
TRBV4-2	-	TRBJ2-1	TRBD2	CASSPGTSGGASYNEQFF	TGTGCCAGCAGCCCCGGGACTAGCGGGGGGGCCTCCTACAATGAGCAGTTCTTC
TRBV7-6	once	TRBJ2-5	TRBD2	CASSRTSGGALYETQYF	TGTGCCAGCAGCCGGACTAGCGGGGGGGCACTATATGAGACCCAGTACTTC
TRBV19	-	TRBJ1-4	-	CASKGKNEKLFF	TGTGCCAGTAAGGGGAAAAATGAAAAACTGTTTTTT
TRBV2	-	TRBJ1-1	TRBD1	CASHRGLGTEAFF	TGTGCCAGCCATAGGGGGCTTGGCACTGAAGCTTTCTTT
TRBV10-1	-	TRBJ1-5	-	CASSAGNSNQPQHF	TGCGCCAGCTCGGCCGGGAATAGCAATCAGCCCCAGCATTTT
TRBV25-1	-	TRBJ1-2	-	CASSEFAGAPYGYTF	TGTGCCAGCAGTGAATTTGCAGGGGCCCCCTATGGCTACACCTTC
TRBV14	-	TRBJ1-2	-	CASSQGTGYGYTF	TGTGCCAGCAGCCAGGGAACAGGATATGGCTACACCTTC
TRBV5-1	-	TRBJ1-4	-	CASSLTGSDEKLFF	TGCGCCAGCAGCCTGACCGGGTCGGATGAAAAACTGTTTTTT
TRBV7-9	-	TRBJ1-4	TRBD1	CASSWGQGRNEKLFF	TGTGCCAGCAGCTGGGGACAGGGGAGAAATGAAAAACTGTTTTTT
TRBV18	-	TRBJ2-2	-	CASSPAGPGELFF	TGTGCCAGCTCACCGGCGGGGCCCGGGGAGCTGTTTTTT
TRBV5-4	-	TRBJ1-1	TRBD1	CASSLGGVQGKAEAFF	TGTGCCAGCAGCTTGGGAGGGGTACAGGGGAAGGCTGAAGCTTTCTTT
TRBV6-5	once	TRBJ2-2	-	CASNPGRNTGELFF	TGTGCCAGCAACCCAGGGAGGAACACCGGGGAGCTGTTTTTT
TRBV4-1	-	TRBJ1-2	-	CASSDRATGGGYTF	TGCGCCAGCAGCGATCGGGCAACCGGCGGGGGCTACACCTTC
TRBV6-1	-	TRBJ1-4	TRBD1	CASSSGGMEEKLFF	TGTGCCAGCAGCTCAGGGGGGATGGAAGAAAAACTGTTTTTT
TRBV5-8	-	TRBJ2-4	-	CASSFLRLGNIQYF	TGTGCCAGCAGCTTTCTCCGGCTAGGGAACATTCAGTACTTC
TRBV27	-	TRBJ1-4	-	CASSYRANLGNLKLFF	TGTGCCAGCAGCTATAGGGCCAATCTGGGTAATCTAAAACTGTTTTTT
TRBV28	-	TRBJ1-5	-	CASSSTREGQPQHF	TGTGCCAGCAGTTCCACAAGGGAGGGGCAGCCCCAGCATTTT
TRBV11-2	-	TRBJ2-5	TRBD2	CASSLGTSGYQETQYF	TGTGCCAGCAGCTTAGGGACTAGCGGTTACCAAGAGACCCAGTACTTC
TRBV5-1	-	TRBJ2-5	-	CASSLSGGQETQYF	TGCGCCAGCAGCTTGTCTGGGGGCCAAGAGACCCAGTACTTC
TRBV15	-	TRBJ1-2	-	CATSKSFDTANYGYTF	TGTGCCACCAGCAAATCATTCGACACAGCTAACTATGGCTACACCTTC
TRBV6-4	-	TRBJ1-1	-	CASSESRYTEAFF	TGTGCCAGCAGTGAGAGTAGGTACACTGAAGCTTTCTTT
TRBV7-8	-	TRBJ1-5	TRBD1	CASSLQGAHFNQPQHF	TGTGCCAGCAGCTTACAGGGGGCGCATTTCAATCAGCCCCAGCATTTT
TRBV27	-	TRBJ1-2	-	CASSLAGSPLYGYTF	TGTGCCAGCAGTTTAGCAGGCAGCCCTCTCTATGGCTACACCTTC
TRBV7-9	-	TRBJ1-1	TRBD1	CASSGLGQGRGTEAFF	TGTGCCAGCAGCGGCTTGGGACAGGGTAGGGGTACTGAAGCTTTCTTT
TRBV7-8	-	TRBJ2-7	-	CASSSSKLGYEQYF	TGTGCCAGCAGCTCCAGCAAGCTTGGGTACGAGCAGTACTTC
TRBV13	-	TRBJ2-1	TRBD2	CASSVGLAGVNEQFF	TGTGCCAGCAGCGTGGGACTAGCGGGGGTCAATGAGCAGTTCTTC
TRBV5-4	-	TRBJ1-2	TRBD1	CASSLPNTLTGNGYTF	TGTGCCAGCAGCTTACCGAACACACTGACAGGGAATGGCTACACCTTC
TRBV6-5	-	TRBJ2-1	TRBD2	CASSYSASGYNEQFF	TGTGCCAGCAGTTACTCAGCTAGCGGGTACAATGAGCAGTTCTTC
TRBV5-6	-	TRBJ2-7	-	CASSLAWGSPYEQYF	TGTGCCAGCAGCTTGGCATGGGGCAGCCCCTACGAGCAGTACTTC
TRBV27	-	TRBJ1-3	-	CASSRNTGQPGNTIYF	TGTGCCAGCAGTCGGAACACCGGACAGCCCGGAAACACCATATATTTT
TRBV7-2	-	TRBJ1-1	-	CASSLGVGNTEAFF	TGTGCCAGCAGCTTAGGGGTCGGGAACACTGAAGCTTTCTTT
TRBV19	-	TRBJ2-3	-	CASMEAGGSTDTQYF	TGTGCCAGTATGGAAGCGGGTGGGTCCACAGATACGCAGTATTTT
TRBV18	-	TRBJ1-3	-	CASSPQISGLGSGNTIYF	TGTGCCAGCTCACCACAAATATCGGGCCTTGGCTCTGGAAACACCATATATTTT
TRBV6-1	-	TRBJ1-1	-	CASSEDNQNTEAFF	TGTGCCAGCAGTGAAGACAACCAGAACACTGAAGCTTTCTTT
TRBV10-3	-	TRBJ1-2	-	CAINMGGSHQDYGYTF	TGTGCCATCAATATGGGGGGCAGCCATCAGGACTATGGCTACACCTTC
TRBV18	once	TRBJ1-1	TRBD1	CASSSGTGRNTEAFF	TGTGCCAGCTCATCCGGGACAGGGAGGAACACTGAAGCTTTCTTT
TRBV29-1	-	TRBJ1-2	-	CSVGSGGEISNYGYTF	TGCAGCGTTGGGTCGGGGGGCGAAATATCTAACTATGGCTACACCTTC
TRBV11-2	-	TRBJ1-1	-	CASSLKWNTEAFF	TGTGCCAGCAGCTTAAAGTGGAACACTGAAGCTTTCTTT